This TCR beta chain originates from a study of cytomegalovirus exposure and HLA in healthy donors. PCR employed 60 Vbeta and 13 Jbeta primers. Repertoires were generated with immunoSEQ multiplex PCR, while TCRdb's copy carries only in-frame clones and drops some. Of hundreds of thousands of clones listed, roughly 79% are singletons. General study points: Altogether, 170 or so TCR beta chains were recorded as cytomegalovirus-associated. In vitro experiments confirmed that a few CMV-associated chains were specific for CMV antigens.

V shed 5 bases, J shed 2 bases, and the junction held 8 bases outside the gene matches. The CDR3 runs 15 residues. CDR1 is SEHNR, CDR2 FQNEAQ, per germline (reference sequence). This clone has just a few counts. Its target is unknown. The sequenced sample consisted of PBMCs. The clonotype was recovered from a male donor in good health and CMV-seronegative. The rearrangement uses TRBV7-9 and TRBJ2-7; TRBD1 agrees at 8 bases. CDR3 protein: CASSVDRGMTYEQYF. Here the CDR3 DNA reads TGTGCCAGCAGCGTTGACAGGGGAATGACCTACGAGCAGTACTTC.